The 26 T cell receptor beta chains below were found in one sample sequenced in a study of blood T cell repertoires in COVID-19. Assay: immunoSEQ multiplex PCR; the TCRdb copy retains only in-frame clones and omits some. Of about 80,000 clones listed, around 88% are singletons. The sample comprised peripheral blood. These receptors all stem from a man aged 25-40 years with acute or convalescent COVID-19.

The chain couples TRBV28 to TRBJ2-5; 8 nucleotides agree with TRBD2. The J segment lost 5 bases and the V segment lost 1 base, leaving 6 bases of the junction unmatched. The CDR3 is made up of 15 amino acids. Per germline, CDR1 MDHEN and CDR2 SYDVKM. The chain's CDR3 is CASSLLSGGGETQYF. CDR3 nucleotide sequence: TGTGCCAGCAGTTTATTGAGCGGGGGCGGGGAGACCCAGTACTTC.

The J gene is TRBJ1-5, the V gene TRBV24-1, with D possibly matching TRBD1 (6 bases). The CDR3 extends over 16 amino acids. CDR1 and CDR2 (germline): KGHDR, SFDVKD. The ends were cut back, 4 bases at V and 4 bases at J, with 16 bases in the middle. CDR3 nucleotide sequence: TGTGCCACCAGTGACCCGAAACAGGGAAAGAATCAGCCCCAGCATTTT. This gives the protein CATSDPKQGKNQPQHF.

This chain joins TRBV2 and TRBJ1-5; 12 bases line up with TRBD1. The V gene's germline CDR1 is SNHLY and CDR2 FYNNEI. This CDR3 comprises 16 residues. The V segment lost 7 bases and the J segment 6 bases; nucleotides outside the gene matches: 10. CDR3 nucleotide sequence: TGTGCCAGCAATCCGGGACAGGGGGCGCGGAGTCAGCCCCAGCATTTT. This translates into CASNPGQGARSQPQHF. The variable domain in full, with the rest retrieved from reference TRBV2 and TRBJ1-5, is EPEVTQTPSHQVTQMGQEVILRCVPISNHLYFYWYRQILGQKVEFLVSFYNNEISEKSEIFDDQFSVERPDGSNFTLKIRSTKLEDSAMYFCASNPGQGARSQPQHFGDGTRLSIL.

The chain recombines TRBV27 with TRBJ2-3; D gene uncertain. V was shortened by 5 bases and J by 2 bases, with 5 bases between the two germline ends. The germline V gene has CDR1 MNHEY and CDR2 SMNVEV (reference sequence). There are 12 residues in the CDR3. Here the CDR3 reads CASSPTTDTQYF. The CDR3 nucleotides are TGTGCCAGCAGTCCTACCACAGATACGCAGTATTTT.

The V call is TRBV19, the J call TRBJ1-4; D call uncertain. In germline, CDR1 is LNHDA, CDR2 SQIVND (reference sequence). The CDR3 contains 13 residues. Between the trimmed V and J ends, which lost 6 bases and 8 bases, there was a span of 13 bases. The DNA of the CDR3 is TGTGCCAGTAGCCCGGGGTGGAAAGAAAAACTGTTTTTT. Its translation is CASSPGWKEKLFF. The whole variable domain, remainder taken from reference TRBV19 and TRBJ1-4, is DGGITQSPKYLFRKEGQNVTLSCEQNLNHDAMYWYRQDPGQGLRLIYYSQIVNDFQKGDIAEGYSVSREKKESFPLTVTSAQKNPTAFYLCASSPGWKEKLFFGSGTQLSVL.

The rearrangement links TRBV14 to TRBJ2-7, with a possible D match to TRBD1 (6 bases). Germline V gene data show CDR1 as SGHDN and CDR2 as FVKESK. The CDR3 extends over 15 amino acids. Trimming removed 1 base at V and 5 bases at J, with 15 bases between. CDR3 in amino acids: CASSQGMGAIHEQYF. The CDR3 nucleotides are TGTGCCAGCAGCCAAGGAATGGGGGCCATCCACGAGCAGTACTTC.

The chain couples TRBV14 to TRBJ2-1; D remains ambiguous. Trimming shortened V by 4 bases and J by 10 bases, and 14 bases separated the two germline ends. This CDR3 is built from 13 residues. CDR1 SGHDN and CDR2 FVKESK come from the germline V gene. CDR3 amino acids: CASSPRGEPEQFF. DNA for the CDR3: TGTGCCAGCAGCCCCCGTGGAGAGCCCGAGCAGTTCTTC.

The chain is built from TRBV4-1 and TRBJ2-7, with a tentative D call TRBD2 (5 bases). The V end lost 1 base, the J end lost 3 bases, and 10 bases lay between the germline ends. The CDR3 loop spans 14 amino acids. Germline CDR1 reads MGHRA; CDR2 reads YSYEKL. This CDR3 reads CASSQASGNYEQYF. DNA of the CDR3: TGCGCCAGCAGCCAAGCCAGCGGTAACTACGAGCAGTACTTC.

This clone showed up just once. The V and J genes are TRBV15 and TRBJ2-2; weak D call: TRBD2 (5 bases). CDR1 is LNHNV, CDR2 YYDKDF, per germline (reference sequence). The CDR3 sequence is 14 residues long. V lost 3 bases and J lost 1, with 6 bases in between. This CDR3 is CATSRDLNTGELFF. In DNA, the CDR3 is TGTGCCACCAGCAGGGACTTGAACACCGGGGAGCTGTTTTTT.

This CDR3 is CASSLGEYNEQFF. CDR3 nucleotides: TGTGCCAGCAGCTTAGGAGAGTACAATGAGCAGTTCTTC. V is TRBV11-2 and J is TRBJ2-1; D unclear. The CDR3 covers 13 residues. V lost 1 base to trimming and J lost 4 bases, with 5 bases between them. Germline assignment: CDR1 SGHAT and CDR2 FQNNGV.

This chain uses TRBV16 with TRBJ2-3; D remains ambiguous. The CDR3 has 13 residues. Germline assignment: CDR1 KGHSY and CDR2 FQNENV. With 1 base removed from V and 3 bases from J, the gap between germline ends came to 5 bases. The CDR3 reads CASSQFRTDTQYF. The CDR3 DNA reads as TGTGCCAGCAGCCAATTCAGGACAGATACGCAGTATTTT.

CDR3 bases: TGTGCCAGCTCACCAGGGGCCCATCAGCCCCAGCATTTT. Amino acid sequence: CASSPGAHQPQHF. This chain joins TRBV18 and TRBJ1-5; maybe TRBD1 (5 bases). With 2 bases removed from V and 5 bases from J, the gap between germline ends came to 7 bases. CDR1 is KGHSH, CDR2 LQKENI, per germline. The CDR3 runs to 13 residues.

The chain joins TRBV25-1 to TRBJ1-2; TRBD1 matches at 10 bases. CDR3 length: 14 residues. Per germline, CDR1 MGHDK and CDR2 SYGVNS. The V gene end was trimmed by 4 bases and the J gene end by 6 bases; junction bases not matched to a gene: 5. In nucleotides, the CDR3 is TGTGCCAGCAGTGGGGGACAGGGGATTAATGGCTACACCTTC. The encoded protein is CASSGGQGINGYTF.

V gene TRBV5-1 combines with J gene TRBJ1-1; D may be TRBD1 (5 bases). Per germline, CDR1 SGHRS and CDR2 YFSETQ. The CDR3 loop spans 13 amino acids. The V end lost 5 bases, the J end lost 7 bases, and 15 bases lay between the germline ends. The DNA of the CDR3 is TGCGCCAGCAGGGTTGACAGAAGGGATGAAGCTTTCTTT. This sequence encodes CASRVDRRDEAFF. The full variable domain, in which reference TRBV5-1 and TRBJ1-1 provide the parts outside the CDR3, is KAGVTQTPRYLIKTRGQQVTLSCSPISGHRSVSWYQQTPGQGLQFLFEYFSETQRNKGNFPGRFSGRQFSNSRSEMNVSTLELGDSALYLCASRVDRRDEAFFGQGTRLTVV.

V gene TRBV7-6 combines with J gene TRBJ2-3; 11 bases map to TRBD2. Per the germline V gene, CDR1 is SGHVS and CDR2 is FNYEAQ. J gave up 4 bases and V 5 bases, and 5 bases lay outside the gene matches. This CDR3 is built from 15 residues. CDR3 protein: CASSLTSGSADTQYF. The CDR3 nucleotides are TGTGCCAGCAGCCTAACTAGCGGGAGTGCAGATACGCAGTATTTT.

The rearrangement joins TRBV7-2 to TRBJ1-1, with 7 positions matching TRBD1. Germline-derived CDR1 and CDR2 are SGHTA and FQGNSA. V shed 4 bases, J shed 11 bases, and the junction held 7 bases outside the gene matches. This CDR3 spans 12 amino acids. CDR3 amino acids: CASSYTGTVAFF. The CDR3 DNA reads TGTGCCAGCAGCTATACCGGGACAGTGGCTTTCTTT.

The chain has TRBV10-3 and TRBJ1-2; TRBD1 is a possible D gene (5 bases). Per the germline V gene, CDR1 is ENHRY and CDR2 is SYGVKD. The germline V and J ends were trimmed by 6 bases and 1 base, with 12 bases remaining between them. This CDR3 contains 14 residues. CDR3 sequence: CAISSQGFNYGYTF. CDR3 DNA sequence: TGTGCCATCAGCTCTCAGGGTTTTAACTATGGCTACACCTTC.

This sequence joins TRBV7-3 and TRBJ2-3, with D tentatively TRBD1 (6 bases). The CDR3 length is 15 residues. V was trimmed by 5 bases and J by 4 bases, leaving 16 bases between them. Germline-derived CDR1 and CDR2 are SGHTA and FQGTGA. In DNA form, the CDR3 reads TGTGCCAGCAGCCCAAATTCTGGGGGCGCAGATACGCAGTATTTT. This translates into CASSPNSGGADTQYF.

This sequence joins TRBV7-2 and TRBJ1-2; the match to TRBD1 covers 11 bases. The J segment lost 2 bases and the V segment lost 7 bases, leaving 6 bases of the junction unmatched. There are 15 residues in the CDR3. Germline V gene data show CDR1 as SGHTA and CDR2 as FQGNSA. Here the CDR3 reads CASTLDRGPNYGYTF. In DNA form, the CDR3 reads TGTGCCAGCACCCTGGACAGGGGGCCCAACTATGGCTACACCTTC.

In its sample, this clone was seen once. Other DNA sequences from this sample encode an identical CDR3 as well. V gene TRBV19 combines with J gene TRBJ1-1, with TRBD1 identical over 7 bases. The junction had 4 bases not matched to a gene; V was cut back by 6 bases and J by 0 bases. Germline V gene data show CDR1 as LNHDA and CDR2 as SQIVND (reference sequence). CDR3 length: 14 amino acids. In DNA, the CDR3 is TGTGCCAGTAGCCGGGACAGATTGAACACTGAAGCTTTCTTT. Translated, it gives CASSRDRLNTEAFF. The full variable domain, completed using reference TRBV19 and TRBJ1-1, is DGGITQSPKYLFRKEGQNVTLSCEQNLNHDAMYWYRQDPGQGLRLIYYSQIVNDFQKGDIAEGYSVSREKKESFPLTVTSAQKNPTAFYLCASSRDRLNTEAFFGQGTRLTVV.

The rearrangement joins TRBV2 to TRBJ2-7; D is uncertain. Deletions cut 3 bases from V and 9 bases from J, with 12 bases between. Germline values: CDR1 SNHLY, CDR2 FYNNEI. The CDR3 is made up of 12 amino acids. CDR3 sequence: CASSDLSQRQYF. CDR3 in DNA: TGTGCCAGCAGTGATCTGAGCCAGCGGCAGTACTTC. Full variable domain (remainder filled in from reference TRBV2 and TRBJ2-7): EPEVTQTPSHQVTQMGQEVILRCVPISNHLYFYWYRQILGQKVEFLVSFYNNEISEKSEIFDDQFSVERPDGSNFTLKIRSTKLEDSAMYFCASSDLSQRQYFGPGTRLTVT.

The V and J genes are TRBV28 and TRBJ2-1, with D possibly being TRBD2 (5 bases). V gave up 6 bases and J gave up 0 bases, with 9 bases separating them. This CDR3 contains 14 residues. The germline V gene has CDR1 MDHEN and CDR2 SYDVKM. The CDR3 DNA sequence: TGTGCCAGCAGCCGGACTGCCTCCTACAATGAGCAGTTCTTC. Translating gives CASSRTASYNEQFF.

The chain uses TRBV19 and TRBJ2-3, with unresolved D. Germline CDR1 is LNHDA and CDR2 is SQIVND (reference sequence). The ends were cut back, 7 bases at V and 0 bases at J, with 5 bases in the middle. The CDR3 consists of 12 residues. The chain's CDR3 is CASTGSTDTQYF. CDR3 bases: TGTGCCAGTACCGGGAGCACAGATACGCAGTATTTT.

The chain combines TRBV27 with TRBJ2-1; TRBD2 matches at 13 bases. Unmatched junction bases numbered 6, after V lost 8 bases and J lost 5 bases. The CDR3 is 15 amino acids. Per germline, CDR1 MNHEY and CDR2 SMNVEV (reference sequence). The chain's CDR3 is CASCPGTSGNNEQFF. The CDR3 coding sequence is TGTGCCAGCTGCCCCGGGACTAGCGGGAACAATGAGCAGTTCTTC.

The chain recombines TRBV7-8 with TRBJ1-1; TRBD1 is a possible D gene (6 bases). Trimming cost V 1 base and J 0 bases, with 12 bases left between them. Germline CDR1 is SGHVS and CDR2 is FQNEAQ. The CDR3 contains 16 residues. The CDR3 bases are TGTGCCAGCAGCTTAGTTTCAGGGGTAATGAACACTGAAGCTTTCTTT. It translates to CASSLVSGVMNTEAFF.

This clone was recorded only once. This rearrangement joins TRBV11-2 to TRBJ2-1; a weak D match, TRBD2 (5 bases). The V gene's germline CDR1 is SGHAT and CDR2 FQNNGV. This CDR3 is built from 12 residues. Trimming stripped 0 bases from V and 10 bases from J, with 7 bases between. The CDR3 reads CASSLDRLEQFF. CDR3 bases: TGTGCCAGCAGCTTAGATCGACTAGAGCAGTTCTTC.